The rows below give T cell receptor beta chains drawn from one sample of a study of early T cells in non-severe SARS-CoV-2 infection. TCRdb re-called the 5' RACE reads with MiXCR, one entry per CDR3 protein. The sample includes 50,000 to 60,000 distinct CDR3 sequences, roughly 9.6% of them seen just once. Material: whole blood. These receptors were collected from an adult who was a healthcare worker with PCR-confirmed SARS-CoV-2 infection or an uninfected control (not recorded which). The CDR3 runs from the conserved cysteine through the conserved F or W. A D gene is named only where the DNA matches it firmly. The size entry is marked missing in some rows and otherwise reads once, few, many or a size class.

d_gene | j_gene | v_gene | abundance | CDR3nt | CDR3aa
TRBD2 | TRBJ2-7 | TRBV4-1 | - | TGCGCCAGCAGCCAACTACGGGCTAGCGGGGGAGCAACCTACGAGCAGTACTTC | CASSQLRASGGATYEQYF
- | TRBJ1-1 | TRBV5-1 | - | TGCGCCAGCAGCTTGGACGGCCCTGACATGAACACTGAAGCTTTCTTT | CASSLDGPDMNTEAFF
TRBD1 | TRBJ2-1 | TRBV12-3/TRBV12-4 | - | TGTGCCAGCAGTTTTGGGACAGAGATTGAGCAGTTCTTC | CASSFGTEIEQFF
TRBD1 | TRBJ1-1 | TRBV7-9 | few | TGTGCCAGCACCAGTGGTGACAGGGAGGGCACTGAAGCTTTCTTT | CASTSGDREGTEAFF
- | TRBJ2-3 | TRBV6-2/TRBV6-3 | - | TGTGCCAGCAGTTACTGGAGGGGGCGAGGTGCGACAGATACGCAGTATTTT | CASSYWRGRGATDTQYF
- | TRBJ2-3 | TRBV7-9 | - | TGTGCCAGCAGCCCCCCCGGCACAGATACGCAGTATTTT | CASSPPGTDTQYF
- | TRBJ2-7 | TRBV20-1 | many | TGCAGTGCTAGGACCGGGACGGGCGTCTCCTACGAGCAGTACTTC | CSARTGTGVSYEQYF
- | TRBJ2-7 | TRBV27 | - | TGTGCCAGCAGTTTACCCGTCTACGAGCAGTACTTC | CASSLPVYEQYF
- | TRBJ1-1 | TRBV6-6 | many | TGTGCCAGCAGACCCACCCCTTGGGGGATAGGCACTGAAGCTTTCTTT | CASRPTPWGIGTEAFF
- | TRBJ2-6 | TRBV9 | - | TGTGCCAGCAGCGCCGGTAACTCTGGGGCCAACGTCCTGACTTTC | CASSAGNSGANVLTF
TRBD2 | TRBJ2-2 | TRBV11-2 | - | TGTGCCAGCAGTTCAGTTCGGGAGGGCACCGGGGAGCTGTTTTTT | CASSSVREGTGELFF
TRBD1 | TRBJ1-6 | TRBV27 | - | TGTGCCAGCAGACCGGGACAGGGCCATTCACCCCTCCACTTT | CASRPGQGHSPLHF
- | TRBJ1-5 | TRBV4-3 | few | TGCGCCAGCACCAACCAGGCTGGCGGCAATCAGCCCCAGCATTTT | CASTNQAGGNQPQHF
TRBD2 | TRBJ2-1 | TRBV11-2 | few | TGTGCCAGCAGCTTAGATCGGCCGCCGGGTAGCGGGAATTACAATGAGCAGTTCTTC | CASSLDRPPGSGNYNEQFF
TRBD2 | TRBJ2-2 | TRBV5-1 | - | TGCGCCAGCAGCTTGAGTTCGGCGGGGGCGAACACCGGGGAGCTGTTTTTT | CASSLSSAGANTGELFF
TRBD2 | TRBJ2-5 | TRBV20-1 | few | TGCAGTGCTCCCCCCGGGGGGTTAGAGACCCAGTACTTC | CSAPPGGLETQYF
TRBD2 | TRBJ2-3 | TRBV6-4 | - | TGTGCCAGCAGCCCTAGTCCCCCGGGGGGGCCAGATACGCAGTATTTT | CASSPSPPGGPDTQYF
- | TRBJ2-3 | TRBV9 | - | TGTGCCAGCAGCGTATACGGACTACGGGATACGCAGTATTTT | CASSVYGLRDTQYF
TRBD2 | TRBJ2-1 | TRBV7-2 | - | TGTGCCAGCAGCCTTATGGCGGGAGGGTGGAATGAGCAGTTCTTC | CASSLMAGGWNEQFF
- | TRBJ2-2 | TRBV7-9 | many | TGTGCCAGCAGCTTTCTGGAAACCGGGGAGCTGTTTTTT | CASSFLETGELFF
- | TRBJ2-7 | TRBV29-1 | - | TGCAGCGTTGAAGATCCGAGCTCACATCCCTACGAGCAGTACTTC | CSVEDPSSHPYEQYF
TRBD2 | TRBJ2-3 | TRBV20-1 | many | TGCAGTGCTACCTTCGGCGGGGGTTACACAGATACGCAGTATTTT | CSATFGGGYTDTQYF
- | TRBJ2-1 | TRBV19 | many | TGTGCCAGTAGTATAGAGGCAGGGTCCCCTCGGGGGCAGTTCTTC | CASSIEAGSPRGQFF
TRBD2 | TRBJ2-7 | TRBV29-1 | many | TGCAGCGTTTCAGCGGGGGCCCACTACGAGCAGTACTTC | CSVSAGAHYEQYF
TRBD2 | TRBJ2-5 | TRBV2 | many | TGTGCCAGCAGTGTACGGACTAGCGGGACAAAGACCCAGTACTTC | CASSVRTSGTKTQYF
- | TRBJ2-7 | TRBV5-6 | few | TGTGCCAGCAGACCTACTGGACAGTTCTACGAGCAGTACTTC | CASRPTGQFYEQYF
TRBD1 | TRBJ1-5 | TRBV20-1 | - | TGCAGTGCTGGCCCGGGACAGGGGGTCCAGCCCCAGCATTTT | CSAGPGQGVQPQHF
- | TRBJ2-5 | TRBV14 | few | TGTGCCAGAACCCCAGCAGGAGAGACCCAGTACTTC | CARTPAGETQYF
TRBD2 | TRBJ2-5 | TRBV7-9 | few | TGTGCCAGCAGCCGAGACGGGACTATCGGGGAGACCCAGTACTTC | CASSRDGTIGETQYF
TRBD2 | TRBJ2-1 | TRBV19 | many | TGTGCCAGTAGTATGTTGGGGACTAGCGGGGGGGATGAGCAGTTCTTC | CASSMLGTSGGDEQFF
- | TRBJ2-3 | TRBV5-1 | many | TGCGCCAGCAGAGAGGATCGGGCAGATACGCAGTATTTT | CASREDRADTQYF
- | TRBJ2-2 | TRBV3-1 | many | TGTGCCAGCAGCCAAGATGCCCTTTCCACCGGGGAGCTGTTTTTT | CASSQDALSTGELFF
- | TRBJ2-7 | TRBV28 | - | TGTGCCAGCAGAACTAGTTCCTACGAGCAGTACTTC | CASRTSSYEQYF
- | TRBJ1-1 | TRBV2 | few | TGTGCCAGCAGTGAGGGGGGACTTGAAGCTTTCTTT | CASSEGGLEAFF
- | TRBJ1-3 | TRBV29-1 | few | TGCAGCGTTAGTGGAGGAAACACCATATATTTT | CSVSGGNTIYF
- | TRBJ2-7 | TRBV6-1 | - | TGTGCCAGCAGTGAACAGGACTACGTGCAGTACTTC | CASSEQDYVQYF
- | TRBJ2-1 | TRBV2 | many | TGTGCCAGCAGCCAAGGCTGGAGCAATGAGCAGTTCTTC | CASSQGWSNEQFF
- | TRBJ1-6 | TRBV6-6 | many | TGTGCCAGCAGGACTCTGGGGGATTCACCCCTCCACTTT | CASRTLGDSPLHF
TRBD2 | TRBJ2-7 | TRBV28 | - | TGTGCCACCAACGGGTACCCGGGACTAGACTACGAGCAGTACTTC | CATNGYPGLDYEQYF
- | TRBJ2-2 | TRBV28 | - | TGTGCCAGCAGACCGGGACAATTTGCCGGGGAGCTGTTTTTT | CASRPGQFAGELFF
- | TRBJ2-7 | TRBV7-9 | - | TGTGCCAGCAGCTCGACAGAGGTTTACGAGCAGTACTTC | CASSSTEVYEQYF
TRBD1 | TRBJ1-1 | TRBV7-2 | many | TGTGCCAGCAGCGGTTCAAGGGGACAGCCTAACACTGAAGCTTTCTTT | CASSGSRGQPNTEAFF
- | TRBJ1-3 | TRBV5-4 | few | TGTGCCAGCAGCTCCGGGACCGCTATCTCTGGAAACACCATATATTTT | CASSSGTAISGNTIYF